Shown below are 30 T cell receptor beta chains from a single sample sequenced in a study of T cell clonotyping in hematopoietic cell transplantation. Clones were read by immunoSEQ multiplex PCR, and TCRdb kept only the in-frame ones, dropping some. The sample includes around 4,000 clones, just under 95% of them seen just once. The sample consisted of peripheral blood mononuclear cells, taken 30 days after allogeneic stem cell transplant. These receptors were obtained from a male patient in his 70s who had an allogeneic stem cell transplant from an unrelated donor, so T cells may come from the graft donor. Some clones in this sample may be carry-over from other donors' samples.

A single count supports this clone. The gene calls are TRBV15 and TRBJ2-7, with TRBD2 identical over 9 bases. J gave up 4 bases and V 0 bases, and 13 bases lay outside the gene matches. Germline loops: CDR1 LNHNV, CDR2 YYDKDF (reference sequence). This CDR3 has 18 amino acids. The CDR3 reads CATSRDTPSSGARYEQYF. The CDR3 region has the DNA TGTGCCACCAGCAGAGACACCCCGTCTAGCGGGGCTCGTTACGAGCAGTACTTC.

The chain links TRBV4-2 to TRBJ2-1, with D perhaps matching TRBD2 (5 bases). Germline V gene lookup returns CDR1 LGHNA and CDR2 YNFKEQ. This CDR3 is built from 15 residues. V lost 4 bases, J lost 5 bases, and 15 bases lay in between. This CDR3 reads CASSPDPRGHNEQFF. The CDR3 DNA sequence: TGTGCCAGCAGCCCAGACCCACGAGGGCACAATGAGCAGTTCTTC.

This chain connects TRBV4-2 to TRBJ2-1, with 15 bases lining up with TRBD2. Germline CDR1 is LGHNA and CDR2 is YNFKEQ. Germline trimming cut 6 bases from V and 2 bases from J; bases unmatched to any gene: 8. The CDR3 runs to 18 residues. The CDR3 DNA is TGTGCCAGCAGTACCGGACTAGCGGGAGGGGGGCCCTACAATGAGCAGTTCTTC. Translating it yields CASSTGLAGGGPYNEQFF.

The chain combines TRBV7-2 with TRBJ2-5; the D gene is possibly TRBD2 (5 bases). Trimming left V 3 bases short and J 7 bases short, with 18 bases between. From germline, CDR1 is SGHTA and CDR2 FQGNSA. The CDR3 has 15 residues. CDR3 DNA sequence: TGTGCCAGCAGCTTGTTCGCGGGTCCTGCGGGGACCCAGTACTTC. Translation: CASSLFAGPAGTQYF.

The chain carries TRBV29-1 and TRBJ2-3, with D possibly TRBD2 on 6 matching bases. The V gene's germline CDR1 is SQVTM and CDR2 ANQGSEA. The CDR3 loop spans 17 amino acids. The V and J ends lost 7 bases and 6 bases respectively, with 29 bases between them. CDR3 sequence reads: CSAPSWGVGVIPDTQYF. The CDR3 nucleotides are TGCAGCGCCCCCAGTTGGGGGGTGGGCGTTATTCCCGATACGCAGTATTTT.

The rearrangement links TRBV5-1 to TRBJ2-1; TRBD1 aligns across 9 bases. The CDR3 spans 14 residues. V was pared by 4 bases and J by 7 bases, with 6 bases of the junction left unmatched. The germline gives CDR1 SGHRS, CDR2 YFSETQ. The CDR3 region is CASSGTQGANEQFF. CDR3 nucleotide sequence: TGCGCCAGCAGCGGCACACAGGGGGCGAATGAGCAGTTCTTC.

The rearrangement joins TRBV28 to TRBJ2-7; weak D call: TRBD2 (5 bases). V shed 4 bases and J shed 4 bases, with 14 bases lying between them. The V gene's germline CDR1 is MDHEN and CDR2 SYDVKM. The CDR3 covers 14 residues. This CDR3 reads CASSWAWRVYEQYF. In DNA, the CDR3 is TGTGCCAGCAGTTGGGCATGGCGGGTTTACGAGCAGTACTTC.

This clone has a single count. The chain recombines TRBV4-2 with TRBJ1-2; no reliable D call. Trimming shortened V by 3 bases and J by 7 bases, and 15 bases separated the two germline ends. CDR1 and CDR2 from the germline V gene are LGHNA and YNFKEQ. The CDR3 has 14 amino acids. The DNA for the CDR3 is TGTGCCAGCAGCCAGAACCGGGCCGCAGCTGGCTACACCTTC. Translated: CASSQNRAAAGYTF.

The CDR3 sequence: CASSLARLGEQFF. CDR3 coding DNA: TGTGCCAGCAGCTTAGCCCGGTTGGGCGAGCAGTTCTTC. The V and J genes are TRBV7-7 and TRBJ2-1; unclear D gene. CDR1 and CDR2 from the germline V gene are SSHAT and FNYEAQ (reference sequence). V was shortened by 0 bases and J by 10 bases, with 10 bases between the two germline ends. The length of the CDR3 is 13 residues. The variable domain in full, completed from reference TRBV7-7 and TRBJ2-1, reads GAGVSQSPRYKVTKRGQDVTLRCDPISSHATLYWYQQALGQGPEFLTYFNYEAQPDKSGLPSDRFSAERPEGSISTLTIQRTEQRDSAMYRCASSLARLGEQFFGPGTRLTVL.

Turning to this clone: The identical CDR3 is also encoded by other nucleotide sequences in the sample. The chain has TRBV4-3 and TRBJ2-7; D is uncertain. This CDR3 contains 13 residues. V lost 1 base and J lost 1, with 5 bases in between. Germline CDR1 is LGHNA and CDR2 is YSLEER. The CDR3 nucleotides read TGCGCCAGCAGCCAAGGCAGATCCTACGAGCAGTACTTC. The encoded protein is CASSQGRSYEQYF.

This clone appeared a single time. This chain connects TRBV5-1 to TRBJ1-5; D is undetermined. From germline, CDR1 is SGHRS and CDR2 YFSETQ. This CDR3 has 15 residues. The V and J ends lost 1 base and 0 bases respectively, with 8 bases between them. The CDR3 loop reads CASSLLGDSNQPQHF. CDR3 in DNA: TGCGCCAGCAGCTTGCTGGGAGATAGCAATCAGCCCCAGCATTTT.

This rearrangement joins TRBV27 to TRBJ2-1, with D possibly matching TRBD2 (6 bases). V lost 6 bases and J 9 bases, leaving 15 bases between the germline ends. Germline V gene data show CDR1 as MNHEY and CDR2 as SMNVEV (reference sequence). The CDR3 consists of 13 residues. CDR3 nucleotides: TGTGCCAGCAGGGGGGGAGAACTGGCTGAGCAGTTCTTC. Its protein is CASRGGELAEQFF.

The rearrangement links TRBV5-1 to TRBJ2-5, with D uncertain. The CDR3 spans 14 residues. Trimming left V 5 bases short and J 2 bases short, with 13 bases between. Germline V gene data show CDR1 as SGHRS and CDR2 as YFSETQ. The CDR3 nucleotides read TGCGCCAGCAGTGTTGACGTTTCTCAAGAGACCCAGTACTTC. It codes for CASSVDVSQETQYF.

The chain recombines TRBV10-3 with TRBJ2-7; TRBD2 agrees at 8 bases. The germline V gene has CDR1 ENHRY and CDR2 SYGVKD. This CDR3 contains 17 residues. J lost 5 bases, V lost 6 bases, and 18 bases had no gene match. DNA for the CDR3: TGTGCCATCAGCGCTCGGAGCGGGAGCTCCCCGAGTAACGAGCAGTACTTC. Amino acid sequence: CAISARSGSSPSNEQYF.

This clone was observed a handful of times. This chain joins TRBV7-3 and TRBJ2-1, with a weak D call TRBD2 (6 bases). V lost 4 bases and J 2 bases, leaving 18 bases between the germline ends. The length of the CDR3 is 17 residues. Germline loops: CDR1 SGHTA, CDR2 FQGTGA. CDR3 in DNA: TGTGCCAGCAGCTCAGGACCGGGAGCCGAAACCTACAATGAGCAGTTCTTC. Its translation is CASSSGPGAETYNEQFF.

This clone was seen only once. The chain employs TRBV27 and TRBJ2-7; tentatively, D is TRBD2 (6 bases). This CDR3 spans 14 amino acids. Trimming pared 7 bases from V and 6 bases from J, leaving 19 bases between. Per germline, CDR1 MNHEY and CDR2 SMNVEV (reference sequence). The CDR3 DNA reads TGTGCCAGCACTAAGGGCGGGAACCCTCGCGAGCAGTACTTC. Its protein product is CASTKGGNPREQYF.

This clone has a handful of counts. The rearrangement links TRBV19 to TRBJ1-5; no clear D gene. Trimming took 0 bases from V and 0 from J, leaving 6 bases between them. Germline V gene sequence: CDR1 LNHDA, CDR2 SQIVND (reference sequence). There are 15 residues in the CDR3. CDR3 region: CASSIEQLSNQPQHF. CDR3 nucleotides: TGTGCCAGTAGTATAGAACAGCTTAGCAATCAGCCCCAGCATTTT.

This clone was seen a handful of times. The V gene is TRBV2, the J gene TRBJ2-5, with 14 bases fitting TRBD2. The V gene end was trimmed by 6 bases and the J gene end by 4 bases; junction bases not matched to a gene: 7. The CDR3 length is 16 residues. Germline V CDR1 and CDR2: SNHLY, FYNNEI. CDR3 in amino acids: CASSATGLAGVETQYF. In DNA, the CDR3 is TGTGCCAGCAGCGCAACGGGACTAGCGGGAGTAGAGACCCAGTACTTC.

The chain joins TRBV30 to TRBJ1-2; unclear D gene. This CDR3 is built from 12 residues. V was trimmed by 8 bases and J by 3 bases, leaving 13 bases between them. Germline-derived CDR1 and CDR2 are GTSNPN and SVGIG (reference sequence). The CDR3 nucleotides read TGTGCCAGGGAAATATCGGACTATGGCTACACCTTC. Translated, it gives CAREISDYGYTF.

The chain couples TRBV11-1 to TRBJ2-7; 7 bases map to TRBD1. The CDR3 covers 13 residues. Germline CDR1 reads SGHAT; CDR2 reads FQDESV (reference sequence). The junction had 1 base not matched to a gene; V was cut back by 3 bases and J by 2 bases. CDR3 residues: CASSLTGPYEQYF. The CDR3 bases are TGTGCCAGCAGCTTGACAGGGCCCTACGAGCAGTACTTC.

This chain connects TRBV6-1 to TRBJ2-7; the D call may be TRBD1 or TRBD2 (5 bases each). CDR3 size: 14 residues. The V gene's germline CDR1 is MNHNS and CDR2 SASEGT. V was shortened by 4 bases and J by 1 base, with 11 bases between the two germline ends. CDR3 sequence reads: CASSGRGVSYEQYF. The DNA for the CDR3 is TGTGCCAGCAGTGGTAGAGGGGTGTCCTACGAGCAGTACTTC.

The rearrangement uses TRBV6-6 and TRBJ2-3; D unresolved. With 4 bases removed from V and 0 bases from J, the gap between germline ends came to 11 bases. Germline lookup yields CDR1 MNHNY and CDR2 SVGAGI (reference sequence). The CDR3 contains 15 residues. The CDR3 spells CASSSGSTSTDTQYF. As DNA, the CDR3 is TGTGCCAGCAGTTCTGGATCAACTAGCACAGATACGCAGTATTTT.

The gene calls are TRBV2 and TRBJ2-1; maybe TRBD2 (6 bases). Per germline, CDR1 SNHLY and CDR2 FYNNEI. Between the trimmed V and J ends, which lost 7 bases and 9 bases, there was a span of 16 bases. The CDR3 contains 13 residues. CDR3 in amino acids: CASTGTALGEQFF. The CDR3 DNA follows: TGTGCCAGCACCGGGACTGCGCTCGGTGAGCAGTTCTTC.

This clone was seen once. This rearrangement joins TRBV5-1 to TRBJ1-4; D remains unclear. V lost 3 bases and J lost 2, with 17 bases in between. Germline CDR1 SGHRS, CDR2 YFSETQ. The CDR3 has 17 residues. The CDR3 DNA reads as TGCGCCAGCAGCTCCCGTGCTGGAGGAAACACTAATGAAAAACTGTTTTTT. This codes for CASSSRAGGNTNEKLFF.

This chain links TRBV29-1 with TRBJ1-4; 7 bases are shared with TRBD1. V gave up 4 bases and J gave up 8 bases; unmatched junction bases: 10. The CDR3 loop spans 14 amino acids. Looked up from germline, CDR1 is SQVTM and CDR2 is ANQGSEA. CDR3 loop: CSVARDTGVEKLFF. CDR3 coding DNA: TGCAGCGTTGCCCGGGACACAGGGGTGGAAAAACTGTTTTTT.

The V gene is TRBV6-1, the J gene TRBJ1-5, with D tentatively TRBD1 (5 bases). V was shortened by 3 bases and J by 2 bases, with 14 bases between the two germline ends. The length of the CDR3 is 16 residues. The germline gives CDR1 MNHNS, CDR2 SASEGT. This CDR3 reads CASSESPGTGNQPQHF. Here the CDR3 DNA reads TGTGCCAGCAGTGAGAGTCCTGGGACGGGCAATCAGCCCCAGCATTTT.

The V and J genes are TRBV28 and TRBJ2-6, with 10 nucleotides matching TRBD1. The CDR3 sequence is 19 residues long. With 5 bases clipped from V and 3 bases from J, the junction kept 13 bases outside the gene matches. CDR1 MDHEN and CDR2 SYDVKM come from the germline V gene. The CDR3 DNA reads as TGTGCCAGCAGTCTGCACGCGGGACAGGGGCCCTATGGGGCCAACGTCCTGACTTTC. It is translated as CASSLHAGQGPYGANVLTF.

CDR3 in DNA: TGCGCCAGCAGCCAGAAGCCCCAGGGGGTTGAAGCTTTCTTT. As protein: CASSQKPQGVEAFF. This chain joins TRBV4-1 and TRBJ1-1, with 7 bases lining up with TRBD1. The germline CDR1 and CDR2 sequences are MGHRA and YSYEKL. J gave up 7 bases and V 3 bases, and 8 bases lay outside the gene matches. The CDR3 is 14 amino acids.

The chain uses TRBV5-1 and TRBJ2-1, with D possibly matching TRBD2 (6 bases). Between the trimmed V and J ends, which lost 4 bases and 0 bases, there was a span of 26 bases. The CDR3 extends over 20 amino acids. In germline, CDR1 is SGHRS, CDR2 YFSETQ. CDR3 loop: CASSLDPVSGYLSSYNEQFF. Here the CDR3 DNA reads TGCGCCAGCAGCCTGGATCCTGTTAGCGGCTACCTGAGCTCCTACAATGAGCAGTTCTTC.

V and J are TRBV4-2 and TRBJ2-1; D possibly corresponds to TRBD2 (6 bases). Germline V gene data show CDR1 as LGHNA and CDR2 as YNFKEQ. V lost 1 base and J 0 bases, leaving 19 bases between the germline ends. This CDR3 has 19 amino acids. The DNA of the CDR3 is TGTGCCAGCAGCCAAGGCTTAATACTAGCCTCCCACTCCTACAATGAGCAGTTCTTC. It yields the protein CASSQGLILASHSYNEQFF.